This T cell receptor (beta chain) was recovered during a study of T cells in Graves' hyperthyroidism and ophthalmopathy. There are many counts of this clonotype. Amplification targeted TCR beta CDR3 regions from RNA transcripts. First-round RT-PCR targeting the TCR CDR3 was performed with the HTBI primer set. Via MiXCR, TCRdb re-called the multiplex PCR reads, giving one row per CDR3 protein. This sample has roughly 500,000 distinct CDR3 sequences, with around 45% found just once. The CDR3 sequence is 15 residues long. Germline assignment: CDR1 SEHNR and CDR2 FQNEAQ (reference sequence). V shed 2 bases and J 6 bases; nucleotides not matched to a gene: 4.

Source material: peripheral blood or thyroid tissue (not recorded which). The chain links TRBV7-9 to TRBJ2-5; TRBD2 matches at 12 bases. The receptor was isolated from an adult woman with Graves' disease, either hyperthyroidism or ophthalmopathy (not recorded which). CDR3 nucleotides: TGTGCCAGCAGCTTAAGGACTAGCGGGATGAAGACCCAGTACTTC. Its protein product is CASSLRTSGMKTQYF.